A single sample gave rise to the 27 T cell receptor beta chains below, sequenced in a study of blood T cell repertoires in COVID-19. The data were produced by immunoSEQ multiplex PCR, yet TCRdb's version contains in-frame clones alone and is incomplete. The repertoire consists of roughly 30,000 clones, with 85% to 90% occurring once and the leading ten covering 25% to 35%. What was sequenced was peripheral blood. The source is a man older than 75 with acute or convalescent COVID-19.

The chain is built from TRBV11-3 and TRBJ2-1; D is ambiguous. Per germline, CDR1 SGHNT and CDR2 YENEEA. CDR3 length equals 16 residues. The germline V and J ends were trimmed by 5 bases and 5 bases, with 19 bases remaining between them. CDR3: CASSLRGSLGHNEQFF. In DNA form, the CDR3 reads TGTGCCAGCAGCCTACGCGGCTCGTTAGGTCACAATGAGCAGTTCTTC.

The chain employs TRBV6-5 and TRBJ1-2; possible D gene TRBD1, 5 bases. From germline, CDR1 is MNHEY and CDR2 SVGAGI. The length of the CDR3 is 14 residues. V shed 0 bases and J shed 4 bases, with 9 bases lying between them. The CDR3 sequence: CASSYSEGLYGYTF. As DNA, the CDR3 is TGTGCCAGCAGTTACTCGGAGGGGCTCTATGGCTACACCTTC.

The J gene is TRBJ1-6, the V gene TRBV27, with 11 bases lining up with TRBD1. Per the germline V gene, CDR1 is MNHEY and CDR2 is SMNVEV (reference sequence). This CDR3 contains 14 residues. V lost 3 bases to trimming and J lost 9 bases; unmatched junction nucleotides: 1. CDR3 amino acids: CASSFGTGGSPLHF. CDR3 nucleotides: TGTGCCAGCAGTTTTGGGACAGGGGGTTCACCCCTCCACTTT.

The chain uses TRBV2 and TRBJ1-1; the match to TRBD1 covers 7 bases. CDR1 is SNHLY and CDR2 is FYNNEI in the germline V gene. The CDR3 contains 12 residues. V was clipped by 2 bases and J by 11 bases; unmatched bases: 5. CDR3 sequence: CASSENRGRAFF. The CDR3 nucleotides read TGTGCCAGCAGTGAAAACAGGGGTAGGGCTTTCTTT.

The CDR3 DNA sequence: TGTGCCAGCAGCTACAATGGGGCAGGGACCCTCCACTTT. Its protein is CASSYNGAGTLHF. This chain links TRBV5-4 with TRBJ1-6; the D gene is possibly TRBD1 (5 bases). CDR1 is SGHNT, CDR2 YYREEE, per germline (reference sequence). With 3 bases removed from V and 14 bases from J, the gap between germline ends came to 15 bases. This CDR3 spans 13 amino acids.

V and J are TRBV27 and TRBJ1-5; D may be TRBD1 (6 bases). CDR1 MNHEY and CDR2 SMNVEV come from the germline V gene (reference sequence). Trimming took 2 bases from V and 5 from J, leaving 13 bases between them. The CDR3 sequence is 15 residues long. This CDR3 reads CASSLKRAGDQPQHF. As DNA, the CDR3 is TGTGCCAGCAGTTTAAAAAGGGCAGGGGATCAGCCCCAGCATTTT.

The rearrangement uses TRBV27 and TRBJ1-1, with D perhaps matching TRBD1 (5 bases). Trimming stripped 2 bases from V and 0 bases from J, with 7 bases between. The CDR3 length is 14 residues. CDR1 MNHEY and CDR2 SMNVEV come from the germline V gene (reference sequence). CDR3 residues: CASSLAGLNTEAFF. CDR3 DNA: TGTGCCAGCAGTTTAGCAGGGTTGAACACTGAAGCTTTCTTT.

The chain couples TRBV6-6 to TRBJ2-3; the match to TRBD2 covers 8 bases. Germline V gene data show CDR1 as MNHNY and CDR2 as SVGAGI (reference sequence). V lost 6 bases, J lost 3 bases, and 14 bases stayed unmatched. This CDR3 is built from 17 residues. The CDR3 sequence is CASRRTRLARGTDTQYF. CDR3 nucleotides: TGTGCCAGCAGGCGAACCCGACTAGCGAGAGGTACAGATACGCAGTATTTT.

The V and J genes are TRBV10-3 and TRBJ2-3; TRBD1 agrees at 8 bases. Germline CDR1 and CDR2: ENHRY and SYGVKD. J gave up 6 bases and V 0 bases, and 11 bases lay outside the gene matches. This CDR3 region has 17 residues. CDR3 residues: CAISESGAGGGSDTQYF. CDR3 DNA: TGTGCCATCAGTGAGTCTGGGGCAGGGGGCGGATCCGATACGCAGTATTTT.

The chain has TRBV7-8 and TRBJ2-4; TRBD2 might be the D (6 bases). CDR1 and CDR2 from the germline V gene are SGHVS and FQNEAQ. Trimming took off 0 bases at V and 1 base at J, with 10 bases between the two ends. This CDR3 is 16 amino acids long. This CDR3 is CASSLAGRWAKNIQYF. The DNA for the CDR3 is TGTGCCAGCAGCTTAGCGGGGAGGTGGGCCAAAAACATTCAGTACTTC. The variable domain in full, with the rest retrieved from reference TRBV7-8 and TRBJ2-4, is GAGVSQSPRYKVAKRGQDVALRCDPISGHVSLFWYQQALGQGPEFLTYFQNEAQLDKSGLPSDRFFAERPEGSVSTLKIQRTQQEDSAVYLCASSLAGRWAKNIQYFGAGTRLSVL.

The V call is TRBV5-1, the J call TRBJ2-1; 9 nucleotides match TRBD2. Trimming removed 2 bases from V and 2 bases from J; junction bases left unmatched: 5. Germline V CDR1 and CDR2: SGHRS, YFSETQ. CDR3 length: 16 residues. CDR3 coding DNA: TGCGCCAGCAGCTTCGGCCTAGCGGGGACCTACAATGAGCAGTTCTTC. It translates to CASSFGLAGTYNEQFF.

V and J are TRBV28 and TRBJ2-7, with D unclear. The germline V gene has CDR1 MDHEN and CDR2 SYDVKM. This CDR3 spans 13 amino acids. V gave up 3 bases and J gave up 4 bases, with 10 bases separating them. The CDR3 bases are TGTGCCAGCAGTTTTAGTAGTAGATACGAGCAGTACTTC. This translates into CASSFSSRYEQYF.

The V gene is TRBV25-1, the J gene TRBJ1-3; weak D call: TRBD1 (6 bases). The CDR3 length is 15 residues. Germline V CDR1 and CDR2: MGHDK, SYGVNS. V was shortened by 4 bases and J by 4 bases, with 14 bases between the two germline ends. CDR3 coding DNA: TGTGCCAGCAGTGGGACCGGGGGGCCAGGAAACACCATATATTTT. This codes for CASSGTGGPGNTIYF.

In this sample, this clone turned up once. This chain joins TRBV5-6 and TRBJ1-2, with 8 bases lining up with TRBD1. J was trimmed by 10 bases and V by 2 bases; bases with no gene match: 22. CDR3 length: 18 amino acids. Germline-derived CDR1 and CDR2 are SGHDT and YYEEEE. The chain's CDR3 is CASSLRAGNLQGANDYTF. CDR3 in DNA: TGTGCCAGCAGCTTAAGAGCTGGGAACCTTCAGGGGGCTAATGACTACACCTTC.

The V gene is TRBV6-5, the J gene TRBJ2-3; TRBD1 is a possible D gene (6 bases). CDR1 is MNHEY and CDR2 is SVGAGI in the germline V gene. V dropped 6 bases and J dropped 7 bases, with 14 bases sitting between them. The CDR3 sequence is 13 residues long. The CDR3 DNA sequence: TGTGCCAGCAGGTTATTACAGGGAAATACGCAGTATTTT. Protein product: CASRLLQGNTQYF.

J is TRBJ1-2 and V is TRBV11-3; 7 nucleotides align to TRBD1. The CDR3 totals 13 residues. The germline V gene has CDR1 SGHNT and CDR2 YENEEA. Trimming at V came to 6 bases and at J to 3 bases, leaving 4 bases not matched to a gene. The CDR3 here is CASRRTGDYGYTF. As DNA, the CDR3 is TGTGCCAGCAGAAGGACAGGCGACTATGGCTACACCTTC.

The rearrangement uses TRBV9 and TRBJ2-3; 11 bases agree with TRBD2. J lost 0 bases, V lost 3 bases, and 9 bases had no gene match. Germline V gene data show CDR1 as SGDLS and CDR2 as YYNGEE. The CDR3 consists of 18 residues. CDR3 DNA: TGTGCCAGCAGCGCCGGACTAGCGGGCGACACTAGCACAGATACGCAGTATTTT. Its protein is CASSAGLAGDTSTDTQYF. The full variable domain, rest sourced from reference TRBV9 and TRBJ2-3, is DSGVTQTPKHLITATGQRVTLRCSPRSGDLSVYWYQQSLDQGLQFLIQYYNGEERAKGNILERFSAQQFPDLHSELNLSSLELGDSALYFCASSAGLAGDTSTDTQYFGPGTRLTVL.

The chain uses TRBV28 and TRBJ1-4; TRBD1 matches 8 bases. CDR3 length: 14 amino acids. The V gene end was trimmed by 2 bases and the J gene end by 6 bases; junction bases not matched to a gene: 2. Germline CDR1 MDHEN, CDR2 SYDVKM. Here the CDR3 reads CASSLAGQDEKLFF. The CDR3 region has the DNA TGTGCCAGCAGTTTAGCGGGACAGGATGAAAAACTGTTTTTT.

The rearrangement links TRBV6-1 to TRBJ1-6; no firm D call. The CDR3 sequence is 15 residues long. Germline CDR1 MNHNS, CDR2 SASEGT. V lost 0 bases and J lost 7, with 10 bases in between. CDR3 bases: TGTGCCAGCAGTGAAGCGCCGGGGTTGAATTCACCCCTCCACTTT. It specifies CASSEAPGLNSPLHF.

V usage is TRBV27 and J usage is TRBJ2-7; 8 nucleotides match TRBD2. The germline CDR1 and CDR2 sequences are MNHEY and SMNVEV (reference sequence). V lost 3 bases to trimming and J lost 3 bases; unmatched junction nucleotides: 4. This CDR3 is built from 14 residues. The chain's CDR3 is CASSFSGTFYEQYF. CDR3 sequence (DNA): TGTGCCAGCAGTTTTAGCGGGACTTTCTACGAGCAGTACTTC.

In its sample, this clone was seen a few times. The J gene is TRBJ1-2, the V gene TRBV6-5; D gene uncertain. Trimming left V 7 bases short and J 5 bases short, with 14 bases between. Germline V gene data show CDR1 as MNHEY and CDR2 as SVGAGI. The CDR3 covers 13 residues. In nucleotides, the CDR3 is TGTGCCAGCACCCGTAGCCCTGGGTATGGCTACACCTTC. As protein: CASTRSPGYGYTF.

Only one count was recorded for this clone. This sequence joins TRBV6-5 and TRBJ1-2; no clear D. CDR1 is MNHEY and CDR2 is SVGAGI in the germline V gene. The V end was cut by 4 bases, the J end by 4 bases, with 7 bases between. The CDR3 is 12 residues long. CDR3 sequence (DNA): TGTGCCAGCAGTTCAGGCTCCTATGGCTACACCTTC. Protein product: CASSSGSYGYTF.

The V gene is TRBV10-3, the J gene TRBJ2-1; TRBD2 aligns across 10 bases. The CDR3 totals 17 residues. Germline V gene sequence: CDR1 ENHRY, CDR2 SYGVKD. After removal of 0 bases from V and 7 bases from J, the junction contained 9 bases not matched to a gene. CDR3 nucleotides: TGTGCCATCAGTGAGTCGTACTCTAGCGGGAGAAGAAATGAGCAGTTCTTC. Residues: CAISESYSSGRRNEQFF.

This clone was recorded a few times. The rearrangement links TRBV5-1 to TRBJ1-1; possibly TRBD1 for D (6 bases). Deletions cut 0 bases from V and 8 bases from J, with 14 bases between. CDR3 size: 14 residues. Germline CDR1 reads SGHRS; CDR2 reads YFSETQ. The CDR3 DNA sequence: TGCGCCAGCAGCTTGGCGGCAGGGGATAGGGAAGCTTTCTTT. It translates to CASSLAAGDREAFF.

The chain is built from TRBV19 and TRBJ1-6; 9 bases align to TRBD1. The CDR3 is 14 residues long. V lost 6 bases, J lost 11 bases, and 8 bases stayed unmatched. Germline V gene lookup returns CDR1 LNHDA and CDR2 SQIVND (reference sequence). The chain's CDR3 is CASRLPDRGAPLHF. The CDR3, as DNA: TGTGCCAGTAGACTACCGGACAGGGGAGCACCCCTCCACTTT. Variable domain in full (rest from reference TRBV19 and TRBJ1-6): DGGITQSPKYLFRKEGQNVTLSCEQNLNHDAMYWYRQDPGQGLRLIYYSQIVNDFQKGDIAEGYSVSREKKESFPLTVTSAQKNPTAFYLCASRLPDRGAPLHFGNGTRLTVT.

A single count supports this clone. The chain employs TRBV6-5 and TRBJ2-2, with 8 bases identical to TRBD2. V was pared by 7 bases and J by 3 bases, with 7 bases of the junction left unmatched. Germline loops: CDR1 MNHEY, CDR2 SVGAGI. The CDR3 extends over 15 amino acids. In nucleotides, the CDR3 is TGTGCCAGCAACCAAGCGGGAGTCGACACCGGGGAGCTGTTTTTT. It is translated as CASNQAGVDTGELFF.

V gene TRBV25-1 combines with J gene TRBJ1-1; 9 bases are a match to TRBD1. The CDR3 sequence is 13 residues long. From germline, CDR1 is MGHDK and CDR2 SYGVNS. Trimming cost V 8 bases and J 1 base; bases outside gene matches: 2. CDR3 loop: CASAGQGNTEAFF. As DNA, the CDR3 is TGTGCCAGCGCGGGACAGGGGAACACTGAAGCTTTCTTT.